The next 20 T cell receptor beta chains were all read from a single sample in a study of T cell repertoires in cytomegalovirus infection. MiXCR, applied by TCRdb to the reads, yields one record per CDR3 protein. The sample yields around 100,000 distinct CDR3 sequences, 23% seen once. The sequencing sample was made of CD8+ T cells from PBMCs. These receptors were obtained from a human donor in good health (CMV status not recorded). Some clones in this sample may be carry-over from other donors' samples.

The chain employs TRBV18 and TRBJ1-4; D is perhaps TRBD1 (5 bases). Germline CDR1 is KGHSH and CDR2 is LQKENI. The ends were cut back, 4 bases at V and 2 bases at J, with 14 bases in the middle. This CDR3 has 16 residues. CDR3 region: CASSQRQGSTNEKLFF. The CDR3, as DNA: TGTGCCAGCTCACAGAGGCAGGGCAGCACTAATGAAAAACTGTTTTTT.

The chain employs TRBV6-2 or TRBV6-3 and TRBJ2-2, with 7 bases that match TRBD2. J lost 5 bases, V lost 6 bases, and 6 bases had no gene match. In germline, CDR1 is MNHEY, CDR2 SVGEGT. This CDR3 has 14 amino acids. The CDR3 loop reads CASSFRRGTGELFF. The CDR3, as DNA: TGTGCCAGCAGCTTCCGGCGGGGGACCGGGGAGCTGTTTTTT.

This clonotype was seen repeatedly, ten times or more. The CDR3 sequence is CASSDSTSGDTQYF. CDR3 DNA sequence: TGTGCCAGCAGCGACTCGACATCGGGAGATACGCAGTATTTT. The chain joins TRBV7-3 to TRBJ2-3; D gene uncertain. Trimming stripped 5 bases from V and 5 bases from J, with 14 bases between. Germline V lookup: CDR1 SGHTA, CDR2 FQGTGA. There are 14 residues in the CDR3.

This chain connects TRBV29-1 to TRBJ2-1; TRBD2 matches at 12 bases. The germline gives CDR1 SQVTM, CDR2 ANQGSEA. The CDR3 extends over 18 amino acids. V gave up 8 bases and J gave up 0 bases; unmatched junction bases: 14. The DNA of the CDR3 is TGCAGCTTTTCCCCCACCGGACTAGCGGGATCCTCCTACAATGAGCAGTTCTTC. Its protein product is CSFSPTGLAGSSYNEQFF.

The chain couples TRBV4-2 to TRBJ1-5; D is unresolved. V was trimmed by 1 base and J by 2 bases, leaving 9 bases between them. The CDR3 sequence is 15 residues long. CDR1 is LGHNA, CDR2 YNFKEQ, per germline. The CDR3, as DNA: TGTGCCAGCAGCCAAGCAGGATGGGGCAATCAGCCCCAGCATTTT. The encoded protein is CASSQAGWGNQPQHF.

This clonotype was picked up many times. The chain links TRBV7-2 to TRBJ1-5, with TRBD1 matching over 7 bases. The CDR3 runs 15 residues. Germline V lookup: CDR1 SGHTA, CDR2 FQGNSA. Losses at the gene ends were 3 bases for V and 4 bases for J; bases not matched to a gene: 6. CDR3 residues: CASSFGTANNQPQHF. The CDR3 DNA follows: TGTGCCAGCAGCTTTGGGACAGCCAATAATCAGCCCCAGCATTTT.

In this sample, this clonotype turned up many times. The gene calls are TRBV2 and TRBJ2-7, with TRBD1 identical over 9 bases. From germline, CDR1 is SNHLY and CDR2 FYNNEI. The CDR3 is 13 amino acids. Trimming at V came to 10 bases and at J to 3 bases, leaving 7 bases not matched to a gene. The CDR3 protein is CATRDRESYEQYF. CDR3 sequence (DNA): TGTGCCACCAGGGACAGGGAAAGCTACGAGCAGTACTTC.

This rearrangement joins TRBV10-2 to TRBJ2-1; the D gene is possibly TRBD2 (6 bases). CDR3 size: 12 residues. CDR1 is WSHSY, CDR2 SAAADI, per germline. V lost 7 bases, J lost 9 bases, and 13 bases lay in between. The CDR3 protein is CASTSEAGEQFF. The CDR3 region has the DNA TGCGCCAGCACATCCGAAGCGGGTGAGCAGTTCTTC.

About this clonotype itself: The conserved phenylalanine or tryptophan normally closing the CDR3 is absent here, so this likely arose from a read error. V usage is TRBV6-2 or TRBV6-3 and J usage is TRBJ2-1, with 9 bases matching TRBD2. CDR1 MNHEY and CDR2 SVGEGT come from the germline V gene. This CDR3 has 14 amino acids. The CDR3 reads CASSLAGAGNDQFV. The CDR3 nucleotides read TGTGCCAGCAGTTTAGCGGGAGCGGGAAATGATCAGTTCGTC.

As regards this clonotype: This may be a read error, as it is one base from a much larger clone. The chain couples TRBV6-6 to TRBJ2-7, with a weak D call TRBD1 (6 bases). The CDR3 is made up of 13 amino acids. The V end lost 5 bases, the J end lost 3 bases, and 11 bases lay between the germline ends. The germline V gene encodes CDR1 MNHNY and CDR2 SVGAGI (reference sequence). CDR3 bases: TGTGCCAGCAGTCACCGGGACAACTACGAGCAGTACTTC. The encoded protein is CASSHRDNYEQYF.

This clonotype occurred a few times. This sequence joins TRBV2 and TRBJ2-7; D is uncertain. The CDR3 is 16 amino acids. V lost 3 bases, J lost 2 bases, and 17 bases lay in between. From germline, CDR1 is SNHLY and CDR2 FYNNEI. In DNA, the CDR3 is TGTGCCAGCAGTGAGGACGCGAAGATAGGGACCTACGAGCAGTACTTC. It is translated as CASSEDAKIGTYEQYF.

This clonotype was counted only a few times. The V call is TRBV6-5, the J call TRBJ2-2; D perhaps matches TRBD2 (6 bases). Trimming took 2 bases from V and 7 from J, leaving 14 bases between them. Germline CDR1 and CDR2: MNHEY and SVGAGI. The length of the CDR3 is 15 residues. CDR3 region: CASSYPTSMGGELFF. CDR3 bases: TGTGCCAGCAGTTACCCGACTAGTATGGGCGGGGAGCTGTTTTTT.

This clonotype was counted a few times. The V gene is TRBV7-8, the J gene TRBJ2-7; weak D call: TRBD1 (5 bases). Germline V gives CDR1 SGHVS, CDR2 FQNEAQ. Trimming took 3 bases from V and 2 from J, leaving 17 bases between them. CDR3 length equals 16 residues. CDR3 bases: TGTGCCAGCAGCTTGGCTACAGGCCGGCCTACCTACGAGCAGTACTTC. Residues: CASSLATGRPTYEQYF.

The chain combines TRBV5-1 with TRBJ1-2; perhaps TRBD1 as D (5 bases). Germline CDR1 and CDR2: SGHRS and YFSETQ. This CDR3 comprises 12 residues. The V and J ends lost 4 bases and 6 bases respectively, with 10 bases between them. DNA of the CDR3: TGCGCCAGCAGCGGGGGAGAGAATGGCTACACCTTC. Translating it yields CASSGGENGYTF.

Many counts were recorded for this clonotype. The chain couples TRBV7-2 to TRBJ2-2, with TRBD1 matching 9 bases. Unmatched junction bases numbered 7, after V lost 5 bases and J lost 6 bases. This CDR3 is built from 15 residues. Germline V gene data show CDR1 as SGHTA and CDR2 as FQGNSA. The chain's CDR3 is CASSLGTGGSGELFF. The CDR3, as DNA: TGTGCCAGCAGCCTGGGAACAGGGGGCTCCGGGGAGCTGTTTTTT.

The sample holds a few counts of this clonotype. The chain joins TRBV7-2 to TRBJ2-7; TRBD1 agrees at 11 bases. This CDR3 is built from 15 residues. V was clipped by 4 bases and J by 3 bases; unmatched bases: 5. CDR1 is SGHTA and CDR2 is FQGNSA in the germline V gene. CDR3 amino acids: CASSSSGTGGYEQYF. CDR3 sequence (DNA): TGTGCCAGCAGCTCATCCGGGACAGGGGGCTACGAGCAGTACTTC.

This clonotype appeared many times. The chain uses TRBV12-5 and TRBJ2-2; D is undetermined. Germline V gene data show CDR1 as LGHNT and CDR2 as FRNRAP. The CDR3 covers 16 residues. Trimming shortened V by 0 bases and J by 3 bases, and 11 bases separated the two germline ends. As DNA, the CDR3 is TGTGCTAGTGGTTTGGTAAGGGTCGTGGACACCGGGGAGCTGTTTTTT. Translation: CASGLVRVVDTGELFF.

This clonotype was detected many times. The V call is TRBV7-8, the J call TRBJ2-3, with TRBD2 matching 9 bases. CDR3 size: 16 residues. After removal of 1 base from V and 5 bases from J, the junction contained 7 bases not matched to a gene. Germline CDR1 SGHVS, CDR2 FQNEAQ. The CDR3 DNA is TGTGCCAGCAGCTTAGAGGCGGGGGGGCCTGGAGATACGCAGTATTTT. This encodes CASSLEAGGPGDTQYF.

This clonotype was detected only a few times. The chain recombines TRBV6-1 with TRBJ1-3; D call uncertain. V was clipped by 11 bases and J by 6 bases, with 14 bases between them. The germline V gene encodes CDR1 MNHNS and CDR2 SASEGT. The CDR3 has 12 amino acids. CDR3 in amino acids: CAATRYPNTIYF. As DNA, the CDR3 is TGTGCCGCCACCCGCTACCCAAACACCATATATTTT.

The CDR3 DNA reads as TGTGCCAGCAGTGCCCCCAGGGTCTCCCAAGAGACCCAGTACTTC. Translation: CASSAPRVSQETQYF. The chain carries TRBV2 and TRBJ2-5, with D tentatively TRBD1 (5 bases). This CDR3 comprises 15 residues. The V and J ends lost 4 bases and 1 base respectively, with 13 bases between them. The V gene's germline CDR1 is SNHLY and CDR2 FYNNEI.